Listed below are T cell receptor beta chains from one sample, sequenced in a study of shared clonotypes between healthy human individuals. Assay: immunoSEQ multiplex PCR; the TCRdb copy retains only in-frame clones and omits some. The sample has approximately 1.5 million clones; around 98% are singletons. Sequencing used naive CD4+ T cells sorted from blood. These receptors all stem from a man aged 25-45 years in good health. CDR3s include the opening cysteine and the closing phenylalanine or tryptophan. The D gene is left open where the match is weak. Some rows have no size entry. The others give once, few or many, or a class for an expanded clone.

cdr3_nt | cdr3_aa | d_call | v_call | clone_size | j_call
TGTGCCAGCAGCTTCGCGCTAGCGGGGCTTTCGGGCGAGCAGTACTTC | CASSFALAGLSGEQYF | TRBD2 | TRBV7-9 | NA | TRBJ2-7
TGTGCCAGCATGGACAGGGGCTACGAGCAGTACTTC | CASMDRGYEQYF | TRBD1 | TRBV6-5 | NA | TRBJ2-7
TGCGCCAGCAGCGCCGGGGTGGGGGAAAAAAACATTCAGTACTTC | CASSAGVGEKNIQYF | NA | TRBV5-1 | NA | TRBJ2-4
TGTGCCAGCTCCGACAGCACAGATACGCAGTATTTT | CASSDSTDTQYF | NA | TRBV21-1 | NA | TRBJ2-3
TGCAGCGCCGTTGGGGGGAAGACAGGGGCCCCTAGGGAGCAGTACTTC | CSAVGGKTGAPREQYF | TRBD1 | TRBV29-1 | NA | TRBJ2-7
TGTGCCAGCTCCTTTGTGCGGCTAAACACTGAAGCTTTCTTT | CASSFVRLNTEAFF | NA | TRBV2 | NA | TRBJ1-1
TGTGCCAGCAGCTTAGACCCAGCGGGACTTTTCAATACGCAGTATTTT | CASSLDPAGLFNTQYF | TRBD2 | TRBV7-6 | NA | TRBJ2-3
TGTGCCAGCGGGATTTCAGGGTACTATCAGCCCCAGCATTTT | CASGISGYYQPQHF | NA | TRBV28 | NA | TRBJ1-5
TGTGCCAGCAGTTTTAGGCAGGGGGCATTAAACTATGGCTACACCTTC | CASSFRQGALNYGYTF | TRBD1 | TRBV28 | NA | TRBJ1-2
TGTGCCAGCAGCAAGACAGGGGTCGGCTCCTACGAGCAGTACTTC | CASSKTGVGSYEQYF | TRBD1 | TRBV7-2 | NA | TRBJ2-7
TGTGCCAGCAGCCCGACGAATGTTGGGAATGAGCAGTTCTTC | CASSPTNVGNEQFF | NA | TRBV7-9 | once | TRBJ2-1
TGCAGTGCCCGAAGCTATGGCTACACCTTC | CSARSYGYTF | NA | TRBV20-1 | NA | TRBJ1-2
TGTGCCAGCAGCTTTAACCGGGGTGGAGCGGGCCTTAATGAGCAGTTCTTC | CASSFNRGGAGLNEQFF | NA | TRBV5-4 | NA | TRBJ2-1
TGTGCCAGCAAATGGGGCTCCGGACCAAACACTGAAGCTTTCTTT | CASKWGSGPNTEAFF | NA | TRBV6-1 | NA | TRBJ1-1
TGCGCCAACTACGGACGGGAAACTGAAGCTTTCTTT | CANYGRETEAFF | NA | TRBV10-2 | NA | TRBJ1-1
TGTGCCAGCAGTGAAGAGCTGGGGGGAGCGGATGGCTACACCTTC | CASSEELGGADGYTF | NA | TRBV6-1 | NA | TRBJ1-2
TGTGCCAGCAGCTTAGCGTGGGTAGATACGCAGTATTTT | CASSLAWVDTQYF | NA | TRBV21-1 | NA | TRBJ2-3
TGCAGCGTTCGATTACAGGGAGGTGTGTCCGGCTACACCTTC | CSVRLQGGVSGYTF | NA | TRBV29-1 | NA | TRBJ1-2
TGTGCCAGCAGCGCCGTTTGGACTGGGGCCAACGTCCTGACTTTC | CASSAVWTGANVLTF | NA | TRBV7-6 | NA | TRBJ2-6
TGTGCCAGCAGCCCCGGAGCGCCTGAGCAGTTCTTC | CASSPGAPEQFF | NA | TRBV7-8 | NA | TRBJ2-1
TGTGCTAGTGGTCCGGGAGATACGGATACGCAGTATTTT | CASGPGDTDTQYF | NA | TRBV12-5 | NA | TRBJ2-3
TGTGCCAGCAGCCTTACTATCAACTACGAGCAGTACTTC | CASSLTINYEQYF | NA | TRBV2 | NA | TRBJ2-7
TGTGCCAGCTCACCACGAGCGGGAGAAAACGAGCAGTACTTC | CASSPRAGENEQYF | TRBD2 | TRBV18 | once | TRBJ2-7
TGTGCCAGCAGCTTTGGGCTTAAAGAGACCCAGTACTTC | CASSFGLKETQYF | NA | TRBV11-2 | NA | TRBJ2-5
TGTGCCAGCAGATTTAGCGGGAGCGGAACCTACGAGCAGTACTTC | CASRFSGSGTYEQYF | TRBD2 | TRBV28 | NA | TRBJ2-7
TGTGCCAGCAGCGTCCACCCCGGGACAGGGGGCGGTGGTGGGGCCAACGTCCTGACTTTC | CASSVHPGTGGGGGANVLTF | TRBD1 | TRBV9 | NA | TRBJ2-6
TGCGCCAGCAGTCCCCTGAGTGCGGGAGGGAGTAGGCTCGAGCAGTACTTC | CASSPLSAGGSRLEQYF | TRBD2 | TRBV5-1 | NA | TRBJ2-7
TGTGCCAGCAGCTTAGGACAGGGCTCCACAGATACGCAGTATTTT | CASSLGQGSTDTQYF | TRBD1 | TRBV11-2 | NA | TRBJ2-3
TGTGCCAGCAGTGATGGTGTAGCGGGGGTCTACAATGAGCAGTTCTTC | CASSDGVAGVYNEQFF | TRBD2 | TRBV25-1 | NA | TRBJ2-1
TGTGCCAGCAGGAGACGTCCCGGGACATCATATTCCAAATCCTACGAGCAGTACTTC | CASRRRPGTSYSKSYEQYF | NA | TRBV2 | once | TRBJ2-7
TGTGCCAGCAGCCAACAGGTTGGACGGGCAGATACGCAGTATTTT | CASSQQVGRADTQYF | NA | TRBV5-5 | NA | TRBJ2-3
TGCGCCAGCAGCTTTGGCCAGGGCAATCAGCCCCAGCATTTT | CASSFGQGNQPQHF | NA | TRBV5-1 | NA | TRBJ1-5
TGTGCCAGCAGTTACACCTCCGGGCCCCAGGGGAATGAGCAGTTCTTC | CASSYTSGPQGNEQFF | NA | TRBV6-8 | NA | TRBJ2-1
TGTGCCAGCAGTTTGACAGGAAACACCATATATTTT | CASSLTGNTIYF | NA | TRBV6-5 | NA | TRBJ1-3
TGTGCCAGCAGCTCGGGACCCACGGCCGGAAACACCATATATTTT | CASSSGPTAGNTIYF | NA | TRBV7-2 | NA | TRBJ1-3
TGCGCCAGCGGAACAGGACTAGCGGGCCCCACAGATACGCAGTATTTT | CASGTGLAGPTDTQYF | TRBD2 | TRBV4-3 | NA | TRBJ2-3
TGTGCCAGCAGCTCTCAGGGCAGCTCCTACGAGCAGTACTTC | CASSSQGSSYEQYF | NA | TRBV9 | NA | TRBJ2-7
TGTGCCAGCAGTAACGGCCAGGGGTCTTTGCCCCAGCATTTT | CASSNGQGSLPQHF | NA | TRBV2 | NA | TRBJ1-5
TGTGCCAGCAGCTTGATTCTAGCGGGAGGGCCCAATGAGCAGTTCTTC | CASSLILAGGPNEQFF | TRBD2 | TRBV7-8 | NA | TRBJ2-1
TGTGCCCGCGGTCTTCAGACAGGTAGCACAGATACGCAGTATTTT | CARGLQTGSTDTQYF | NA | TRBV30 | NA | TRBJ2-3
TGCAGCGTTGTCCCCTTTCGGAGCACAGATACGCAGTATTTT | CSVVPFRSTDTQYF | NA | TRBV29-1 | NA | TRBJ2-3
TGCGCCAGCCGGGACTCTGACACAGATACGCAGTATTTT | CASRDSDTDTQYF | NA | TRBV5-1 | NA | TRBJ2-3
TGCGCCAGCAGTCCGACGTTGGACAGCTGGCAGTACTTC | CASSPTLDSWQYF | NA | TRBV10-1 | NA | TRBJ2-7
TGCGCCAGCAGCGTCCCGGGTGGAGAGACCCAGTACTTC | CASSVPGGETQYF | NA | TRBV4-1 | NA | TRBJ2-5
TGCGCCAGCAGCTTGGCCTCTTCGGGCATTCCCAGCACAGATACGCAGTATTTT | CASSLASSGIPSTDTQYF | NA | TRBV5-1 | NA | TRBJ2-3
TGTGCCAGTAGCAGGTGGGGAGGATATCAAGAGACCCAGTACTTC | CASSRWGGYQETQYF | NA | TRBV19 | NA | TRBJ2-5
TGTGCCAGCAGTACTTCAGGGGGTCGAAACACCATATATTTT | CASSTSGGRNTIYF | TRBD1 | TRBV28 | NA | TRBJ1-3
TGCGCCAGCAGCTCACTAGCGGGGGCCGAGGGCTCCTACAATGAGCAGTTCTTC | CASSSLAGAEGSYNEQFF | TRBD2 | TRBV5-1 | NA | TRBJ2-1
TGTGCCAGCAGCCAAGAACCACGTGGGGCAGGGCTTGCCGGGGAGCTGTTTTTT | CASSQEPRGAGLAGELFF | NA | TRBV14 | NA | TRBJ2-2
TGCGCCAGCAGCTTGGTGTTAGCGGGGGGCTCCTACGAGCAGTACTTC | CASSLVLAGGSYEQYF | TRBD2 | TRBV5-1 | NA | TRBJ2-7
TGTGCCAGCACCTTAAGAGGCTCCTACGAGCAGTACTTC | CASTLRGSYEQYF | NA | TRBV7-9 | NA | TRBJ2-7
TGTGCCAGCAGCCCTGGACAGGGGTTCAATGAGCAGTTCTTC | CASSPGQGFNEQFF | TRBD1 | TRBV28 | NA | TRBJ2-1
TGCGCCAGCAGCAGTAGCTCCTACGAGCAGTACTTC | CASSSSSYEQYF | NA | TRBV5-1 | few | TRBJ2-7
TGTGCCAGCGGCGGGCGGGGGGCCACAGATACGCAGTATTTT | CASGGRGATDTQYF | TRBD2 | TRBV6-1 | NA | TRBJ2-3
TGTGCCAGCAGCTTCATTGCTAGCACAGATACGCAGTATTTT | CASSFIASTDTQYF | NA | TRBV11-2 | once | TRBJ2-3
TGTGCCAGCAGCCAAGAGGAACTAGCGGGAGGGCCCAAGCAGTTCTTC | CASSQEELAGGPKQFF | TRBD2 | TRBV4-2 | NA | TRBJ2-1
TGCGCCAGCAGCCAACAAACTAGCACAGATACGCAGTATTTT | CASSQQTSTDTQYF | NA | TRBV4-3 | NA | TRBJ2-3